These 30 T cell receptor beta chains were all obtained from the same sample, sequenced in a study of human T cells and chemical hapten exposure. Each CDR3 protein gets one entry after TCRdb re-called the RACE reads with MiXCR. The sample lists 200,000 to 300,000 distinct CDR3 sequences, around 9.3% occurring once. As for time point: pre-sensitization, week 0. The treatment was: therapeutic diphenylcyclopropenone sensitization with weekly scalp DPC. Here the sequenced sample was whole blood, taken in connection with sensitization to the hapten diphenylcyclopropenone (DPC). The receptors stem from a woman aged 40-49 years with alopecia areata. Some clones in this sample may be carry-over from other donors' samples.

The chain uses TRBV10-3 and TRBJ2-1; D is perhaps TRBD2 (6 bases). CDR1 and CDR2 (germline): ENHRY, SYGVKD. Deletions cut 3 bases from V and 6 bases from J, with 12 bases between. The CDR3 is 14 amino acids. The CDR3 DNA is TGTGCCATCAGTGATACGATAGCGGTCAATGAGCAGTTCTTC. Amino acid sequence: CAISDTIAVNEQFF.

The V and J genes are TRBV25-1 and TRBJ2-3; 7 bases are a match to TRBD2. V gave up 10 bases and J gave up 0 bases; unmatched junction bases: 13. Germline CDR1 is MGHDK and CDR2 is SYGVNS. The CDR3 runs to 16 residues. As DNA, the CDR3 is TGTGCCACCAGCGTTCTCAGCGGGACTAGCACAGATACGCAGTATTTT. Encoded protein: CATSVLSGTSTDTQYF.

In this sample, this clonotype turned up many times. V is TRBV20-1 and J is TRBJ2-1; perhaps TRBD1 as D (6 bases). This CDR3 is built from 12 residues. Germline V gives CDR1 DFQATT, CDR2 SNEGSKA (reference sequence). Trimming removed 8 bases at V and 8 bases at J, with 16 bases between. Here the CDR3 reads CSQGRAAHEQFF. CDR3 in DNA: TGCAGTCAGGGGCGGGCCGCCCATGAGCAGTTCTTC.

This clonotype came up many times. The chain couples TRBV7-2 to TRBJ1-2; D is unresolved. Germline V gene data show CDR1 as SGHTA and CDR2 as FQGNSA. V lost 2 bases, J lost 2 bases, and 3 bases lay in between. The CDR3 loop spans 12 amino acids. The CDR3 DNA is TGTGCCAGCAGCTTATGGAACTATGGCTACACCTTC. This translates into CASSLWNYGYTF.

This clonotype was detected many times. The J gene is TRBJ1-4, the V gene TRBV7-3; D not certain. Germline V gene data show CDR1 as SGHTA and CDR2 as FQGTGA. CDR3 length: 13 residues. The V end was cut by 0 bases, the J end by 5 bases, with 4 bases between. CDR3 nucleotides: TGTGCCAGCAGCTTAACGGTGAATGAAAAACTGTTTTTT. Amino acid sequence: CASSLTVNEKLFF.

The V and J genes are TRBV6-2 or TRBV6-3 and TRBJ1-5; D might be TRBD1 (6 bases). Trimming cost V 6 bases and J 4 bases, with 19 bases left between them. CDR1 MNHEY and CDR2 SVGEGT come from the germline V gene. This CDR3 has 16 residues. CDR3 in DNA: TGTGCCAGCAGCACTGTAGGCACAGGGCTGAATCAGCCCCAGCATTTT. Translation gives CASSTVGTGLNQPQHF.

The CDR3 is CASGDTGSWDNEQFF. The CDR3 DNA is TGTGCCAGCGGGGACACAGGGTCTTGGGACAATGAGCAGTTCTTC. V and J are TRBV27 and TRBJ2-1, with a weak D call TRBD1 (6 bases). The V gene lost 8 bases and the J gene lost 5 bases, with 19 bases spanning the gap. This CDR3 region has 15 residues. The germline CDR1 and CDR2 sequences are MNHEY and SMNVEV (reference sequence).

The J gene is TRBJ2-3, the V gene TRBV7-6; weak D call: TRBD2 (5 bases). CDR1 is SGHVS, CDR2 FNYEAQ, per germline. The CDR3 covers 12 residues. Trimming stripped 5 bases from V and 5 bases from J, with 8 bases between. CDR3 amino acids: CASSRAGDTQYF. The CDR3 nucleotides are TGTGCCAGCAGCAGGGCGGGAGATACGCAGTATTTT.

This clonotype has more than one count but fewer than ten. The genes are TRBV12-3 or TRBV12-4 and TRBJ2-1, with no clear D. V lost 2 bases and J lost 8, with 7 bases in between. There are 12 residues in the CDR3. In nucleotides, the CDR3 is TGTGCCAGCAGTTTAAGGCCGGATGAGCAGTTCTTC. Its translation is CASSLRPDEQFF.

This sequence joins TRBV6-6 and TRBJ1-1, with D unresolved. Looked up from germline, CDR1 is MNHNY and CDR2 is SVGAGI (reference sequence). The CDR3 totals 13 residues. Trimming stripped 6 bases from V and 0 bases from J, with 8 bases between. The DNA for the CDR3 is TGTGCCAGCAGGCCCGATATGAACACTGAAGCTTTCTTT. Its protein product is CASRPDMNTEAFF.

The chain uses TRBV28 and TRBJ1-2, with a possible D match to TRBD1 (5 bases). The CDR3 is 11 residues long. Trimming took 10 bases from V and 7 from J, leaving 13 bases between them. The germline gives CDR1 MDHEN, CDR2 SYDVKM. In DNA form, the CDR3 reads TGTGCCATCCGGGGGTCGGGTGGCTACACCTTC. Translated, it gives CAIRGSGGYTF.

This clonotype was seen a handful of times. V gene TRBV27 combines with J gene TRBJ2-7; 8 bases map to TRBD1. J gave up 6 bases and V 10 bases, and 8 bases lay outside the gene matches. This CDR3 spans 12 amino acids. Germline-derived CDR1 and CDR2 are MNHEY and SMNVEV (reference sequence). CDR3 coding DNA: TGTGCCACGAGGACAGGGCGAGGCGAGCAGTACTTC. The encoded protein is CATRTGRGEQYF.

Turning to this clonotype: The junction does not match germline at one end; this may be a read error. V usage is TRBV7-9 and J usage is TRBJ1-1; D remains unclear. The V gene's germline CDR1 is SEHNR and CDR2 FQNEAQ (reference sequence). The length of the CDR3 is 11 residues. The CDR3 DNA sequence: TGTGCCAGCAGCTTTTACACTGAAGCCTTCTTT. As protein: CASSFYTEAFF.

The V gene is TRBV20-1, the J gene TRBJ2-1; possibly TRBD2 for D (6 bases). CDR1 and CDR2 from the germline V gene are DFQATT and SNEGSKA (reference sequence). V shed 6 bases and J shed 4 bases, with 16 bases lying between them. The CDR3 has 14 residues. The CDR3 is CSAGDFLLYNEQFF. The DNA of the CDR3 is TGCAGTGCAGGGGACTTCCTCCTTTACAATGAGCAGTTCTTC.

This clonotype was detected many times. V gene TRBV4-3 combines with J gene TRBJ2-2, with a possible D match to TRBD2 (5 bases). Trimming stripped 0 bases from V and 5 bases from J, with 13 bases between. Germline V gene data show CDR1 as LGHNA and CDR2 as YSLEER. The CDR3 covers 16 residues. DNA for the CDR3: TGCGCCAGCAGCCAAGATCGTCCTCCGGGAACCGGGGAGCTGTTTTTT. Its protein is CASSQDRPPGTGELFF.

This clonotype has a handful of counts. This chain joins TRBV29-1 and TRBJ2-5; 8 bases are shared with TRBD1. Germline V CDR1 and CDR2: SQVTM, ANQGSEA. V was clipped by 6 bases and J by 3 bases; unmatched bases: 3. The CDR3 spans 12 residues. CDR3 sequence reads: CSVMTGEETQYF. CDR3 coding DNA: TGCAGCGTCATGACAGGGGAAGAGACCCAGTACTTC.

CDR3 coding DNA: TGTGCCAGCAGCCCGCAGGGGGTAGTCTACAATGAGCAGTTCTTC. Translated: CASSPQGVVYNEQFF. The rearrangement joins TRBV6-5 to TRBJ2-1, with 7 positions matching TRBD1. Germline assignment: CDR1 MNHEY and CDR2 SVGAGI. The CDR3 consists of 15 residues. V lost 6 bases to trimming and J lost 3 bases; unmatched junction nucleotides: 8.

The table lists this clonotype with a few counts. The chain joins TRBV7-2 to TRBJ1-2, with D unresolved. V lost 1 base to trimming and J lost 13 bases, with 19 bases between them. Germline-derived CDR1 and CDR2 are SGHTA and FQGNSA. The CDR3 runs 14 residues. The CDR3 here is CASSLVTSPRIFTF. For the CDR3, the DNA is TGTGCCAGCAGCTTAGTAACCAGCCCTCGGATTTTCACCTTC.

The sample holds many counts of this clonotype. The CDR3: CASSRSDTQYF. CDR3 DNA: TGTGCCAGCAGCCGATCAGATACGCAGTATTTT. The V call is TRBV7-2, the J call TRBJ2-3; D is ambiguous. The CDR3 is 11 amino acids. CDR1 is SGHTA and CDR2 is FQGNSA in the germline V gene. V lost 5 bases to trimming and J lost 4 bases, with 4 bases between them. Supplemented by reference TRBV7-2 and TRBJ2-3, the full variable domain reads GAGVSQSPSNKVTEKGKDVELRCDPISGHTALYWYRQSLGQGLEFLIYFQGNSAPDKSGLPSDRFSAERTGGSVSTLTIQRTQQEDSAVYLCASSRSDTQYFGPGTRLTVL.

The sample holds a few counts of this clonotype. CDR3 DNA sequence: TGTGCCAGCAGTTTATTCGGGACTGCTGAAGCTTTCTTT. Its translation: CASSLFGTAEAFF. The chain carries TRBV27 and TRBJ1-1, with D possibly TRBD1 on 5 matching bases. CDR3 length: 13 residues. Trimming pared 1 base from V and 6 bases from J, leaving 9 bases between. Germline V gives CDR1 MNHEY, CDR2 SMNVEV (reference sequence).

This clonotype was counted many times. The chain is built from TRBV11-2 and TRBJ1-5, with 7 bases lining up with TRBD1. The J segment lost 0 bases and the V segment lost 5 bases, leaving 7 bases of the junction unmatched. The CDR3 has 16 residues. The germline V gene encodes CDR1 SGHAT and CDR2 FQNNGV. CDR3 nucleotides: TGTGCCAGCAGCAAGACGGGACAGATTAGCAATCAGCCCCAGCATTTT. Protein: CASSKTGQISNQPQHF.

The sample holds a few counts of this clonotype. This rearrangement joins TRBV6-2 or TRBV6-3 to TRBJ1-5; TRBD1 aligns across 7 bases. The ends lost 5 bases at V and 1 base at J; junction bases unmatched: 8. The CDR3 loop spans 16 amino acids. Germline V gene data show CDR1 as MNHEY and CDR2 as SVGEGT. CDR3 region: CASSTDREVSNQPQHF. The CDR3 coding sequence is TGTGCCAGCAGTACCGACAGGGAGGTAAGCAATCAGCCCCAGCATTTT.

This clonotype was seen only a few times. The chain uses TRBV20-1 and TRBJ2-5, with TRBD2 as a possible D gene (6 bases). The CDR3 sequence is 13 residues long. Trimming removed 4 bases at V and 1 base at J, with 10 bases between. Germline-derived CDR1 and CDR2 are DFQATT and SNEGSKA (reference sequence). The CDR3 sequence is CSATFGGQETQYF. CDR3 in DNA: TGCAGTGCTACTTTCGGGGGCCAAGAGACCCAGTACTTC.

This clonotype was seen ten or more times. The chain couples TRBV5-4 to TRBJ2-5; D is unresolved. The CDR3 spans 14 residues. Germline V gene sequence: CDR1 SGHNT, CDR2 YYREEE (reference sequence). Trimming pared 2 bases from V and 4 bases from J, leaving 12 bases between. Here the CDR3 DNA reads TGTGCCAGCAGCTTAGATTCCCGCTTAGAGACCCAGTACTTC. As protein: CASSLDSRLETQYF.

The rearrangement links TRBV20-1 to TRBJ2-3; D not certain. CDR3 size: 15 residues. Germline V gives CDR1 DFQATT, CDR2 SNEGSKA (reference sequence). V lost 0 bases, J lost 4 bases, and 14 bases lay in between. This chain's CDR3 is CSARDLARDSDTQYF. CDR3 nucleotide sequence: TGCAGTGCTAGAGATCTGGCTAGAGACTCAGATACGCAGTATTTT.

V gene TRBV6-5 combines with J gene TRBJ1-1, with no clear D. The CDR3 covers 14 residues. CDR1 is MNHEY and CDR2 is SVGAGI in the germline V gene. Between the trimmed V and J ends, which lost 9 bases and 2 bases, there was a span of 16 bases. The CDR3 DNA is TGTGCCAGTACGAGGGTCGGAAAAAACACTGAAGCTTTCTTT. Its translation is CASTRVGKNTEAFF.

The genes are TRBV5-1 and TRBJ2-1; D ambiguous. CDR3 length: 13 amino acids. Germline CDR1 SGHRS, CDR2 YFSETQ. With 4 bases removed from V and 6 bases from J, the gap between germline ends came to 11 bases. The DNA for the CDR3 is TGCGCCAGCAGCCCTGGTACTGTCAATGAGCAGTTCTTC. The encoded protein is CASSPGTVNEQFF.

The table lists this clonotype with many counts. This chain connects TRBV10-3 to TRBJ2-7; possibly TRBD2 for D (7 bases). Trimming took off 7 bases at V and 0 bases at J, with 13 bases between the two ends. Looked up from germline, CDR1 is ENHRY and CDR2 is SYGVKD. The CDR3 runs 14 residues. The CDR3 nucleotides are TGTGCCATCATGGGCGGGGGCCGCTCCTACGAGCAGTACTTC. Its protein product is CAIMGGGRSYEQYF.

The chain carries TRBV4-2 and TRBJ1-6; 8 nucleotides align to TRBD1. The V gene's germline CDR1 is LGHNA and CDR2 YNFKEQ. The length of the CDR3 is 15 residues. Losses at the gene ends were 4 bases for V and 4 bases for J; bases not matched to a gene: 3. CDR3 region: CASSPRTGYNSPLHF. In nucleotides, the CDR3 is TGTGCCAGCAGCCCGCGGACAGGGTATAATTCACCCCTCCACTTT.

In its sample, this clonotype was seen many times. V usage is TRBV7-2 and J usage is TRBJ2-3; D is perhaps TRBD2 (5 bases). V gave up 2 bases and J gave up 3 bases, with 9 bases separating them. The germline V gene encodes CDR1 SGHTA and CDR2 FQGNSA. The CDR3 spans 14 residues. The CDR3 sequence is CASSLMGATDTQYF. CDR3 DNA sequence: TGTGCCAGCAGCTTAATGGGAGCGACAGATACGCAGTATTTT.